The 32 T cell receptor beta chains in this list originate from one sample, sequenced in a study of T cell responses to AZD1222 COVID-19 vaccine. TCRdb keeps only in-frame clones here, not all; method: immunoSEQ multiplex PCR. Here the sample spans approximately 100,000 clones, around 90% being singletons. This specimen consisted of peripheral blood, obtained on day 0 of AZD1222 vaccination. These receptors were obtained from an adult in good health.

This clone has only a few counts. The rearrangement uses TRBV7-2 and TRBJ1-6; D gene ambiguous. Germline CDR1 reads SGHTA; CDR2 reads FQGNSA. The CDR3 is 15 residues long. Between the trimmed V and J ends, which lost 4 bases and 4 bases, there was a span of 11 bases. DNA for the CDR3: TGTGCCAGCAGCTCCGGCGACCTGTATAATTCACCCCTCCACTTT. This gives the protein CASSSGDLYNSPLHF. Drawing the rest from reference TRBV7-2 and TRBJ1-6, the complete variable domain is GAGVSQSPSNKVTEKGKDVELRCDPISGHTALYWYRQSLGQGLEFLIYFQGNSAPDKSGLPSDRFSAERTGGSVSTLTIQRTQQEDSAVYLCASSSGDLYNSPLHFGNGTRLTVT.

CDR3 coding DNA: TGTGCCAGCAGCCACACCACAGGGGGAAACACCATATATTTT. It codes for CASSHTTGGNTIYF. The chain couples TRBV3-1 (or the pseudogene TRBV3-2) to TRBJ1-3, with a weak D call TRBD1 (6 bases). The CDR3 contains 14 residues. CDR1 and CDR2 from the germline V gene are LGHDT and YNNKEL (reference sequence). The ends were cut back, 3 bases at V and 4 bases at J, with 10 bases in the middle.

CDR3 nucleotide sequence: TGCGCCAGCAGCTTGGGGCACCTCAGAGAGACCCAGTACTTC. Encoded protein: CASSLGHLRETQYF. The chain carries TRBV5-1 and TRBJ2-5; no firm D call. V gave up 0 bases and J gave up 4 bases, with 10 bases separating them. Germline CDR1 and CDR2: SGHRS and YFSETQ. The CDR3 is 14 residues long.

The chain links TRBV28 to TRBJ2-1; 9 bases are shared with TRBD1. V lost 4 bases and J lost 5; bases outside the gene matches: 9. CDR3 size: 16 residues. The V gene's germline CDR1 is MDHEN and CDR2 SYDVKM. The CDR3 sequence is CASSSRDRAIHNEQFF. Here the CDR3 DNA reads TGTGCCAGCAGTTCTAGGGACAGGGCCATCCACAATGAGCAGTTCTTC.

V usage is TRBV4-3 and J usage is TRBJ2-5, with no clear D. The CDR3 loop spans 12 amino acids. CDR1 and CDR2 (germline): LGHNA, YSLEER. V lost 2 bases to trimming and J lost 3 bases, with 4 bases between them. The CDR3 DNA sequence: TGCGCCAGCAGCCAACTGAAAGAGACCCAGTACTTC. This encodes CASSQLKETQYF.

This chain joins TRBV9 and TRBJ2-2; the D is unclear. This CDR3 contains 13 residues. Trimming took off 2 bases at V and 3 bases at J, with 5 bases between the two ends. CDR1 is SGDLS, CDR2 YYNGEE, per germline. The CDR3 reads CASSVFDTGELFF. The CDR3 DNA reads TGTGCCAGCAGCGTTTTCGACACCGGGGAGCTGTTTTTT.

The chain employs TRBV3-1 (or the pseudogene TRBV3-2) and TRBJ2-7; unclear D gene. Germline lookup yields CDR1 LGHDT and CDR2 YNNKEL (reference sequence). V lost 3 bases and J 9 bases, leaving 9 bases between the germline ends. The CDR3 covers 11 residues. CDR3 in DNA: TGTGCCAGCAGCCAGGCGGAAGCGCAGTACTTC. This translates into CASSQAEAQYF.

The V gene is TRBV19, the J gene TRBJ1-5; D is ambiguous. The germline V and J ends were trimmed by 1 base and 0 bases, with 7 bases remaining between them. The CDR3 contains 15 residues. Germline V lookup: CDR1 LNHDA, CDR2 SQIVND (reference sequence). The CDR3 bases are TGTGCCAGTAGTATAGCCAGATATAGCAATCAGCCCCAGCATTTT. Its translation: CASSIARYSNQPQHF. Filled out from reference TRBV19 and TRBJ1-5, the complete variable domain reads DGGITQSPKYLFRKEGQNVTLSCEQNLNHDAMYWYRQDPGQGLRLIYYSQIVNDFQKGDIAEGYSVSREKKESFPLTVTSAQKNPTAFYLCASSIARYSNQPQHFGDGTRLSIL.

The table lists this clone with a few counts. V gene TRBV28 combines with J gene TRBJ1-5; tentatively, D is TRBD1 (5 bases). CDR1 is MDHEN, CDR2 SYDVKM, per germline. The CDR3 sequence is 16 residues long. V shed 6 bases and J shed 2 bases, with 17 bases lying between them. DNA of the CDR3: TGTGCCAGCAGCCTTGCTGGACAAGAGGGCAATCAGCCCCAGCATTTT. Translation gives CASSLAGQEGNQPQHF.

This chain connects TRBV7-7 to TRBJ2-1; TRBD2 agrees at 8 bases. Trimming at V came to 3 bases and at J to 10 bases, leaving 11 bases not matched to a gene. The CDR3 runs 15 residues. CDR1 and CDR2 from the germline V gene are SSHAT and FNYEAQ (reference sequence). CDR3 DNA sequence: TGTGCCAGCAGCTTCGGACTAGCCCCTGTTTCAGAGCAGTTCTTC. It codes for CASSFGLAPVSEQFF.

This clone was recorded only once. CDR3 bases: TGTGCCAGCAGTTACTCGCGGTCTGAAAAACTGTTTTTT. Its translation: CASSYSRSEKLFF. The chain combines TRBV6-2 or TRBV6-3 with TRBJ1-4, with D uncertain. Germline-derived CDR1 and CDR2 are MNHEY and SVGEGT. V lost 0 bases and J lost 7, with 6 bases in between. The CDR3 loop spans 13 amino acids.

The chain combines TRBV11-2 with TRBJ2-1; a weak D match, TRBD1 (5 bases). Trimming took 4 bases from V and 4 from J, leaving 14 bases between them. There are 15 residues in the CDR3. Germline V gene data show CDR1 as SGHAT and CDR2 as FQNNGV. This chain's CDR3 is CASSSGHLPYNEQFF. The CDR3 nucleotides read TGTGCCAGCAGCTCCGGACATCTACCTTACAATGAGCAGTTCTTC.

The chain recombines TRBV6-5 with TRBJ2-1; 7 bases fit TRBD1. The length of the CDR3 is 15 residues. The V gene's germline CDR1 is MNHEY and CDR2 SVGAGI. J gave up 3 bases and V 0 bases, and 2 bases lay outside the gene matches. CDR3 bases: TGTGCCAGCAGTTACTCCTCAGGGGGCTACAATGAGCAGTTCTTC. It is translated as CASSYSSGGYNEQFF.

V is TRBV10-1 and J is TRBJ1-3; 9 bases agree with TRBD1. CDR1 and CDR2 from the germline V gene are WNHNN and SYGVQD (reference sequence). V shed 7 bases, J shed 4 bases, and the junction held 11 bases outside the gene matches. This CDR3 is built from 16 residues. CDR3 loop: CASILQGTGLGNTIYF. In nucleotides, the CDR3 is TGCGCCAGCATTCTCCAGGGGACAGGGCTAGGAAACACCATATATTTT.

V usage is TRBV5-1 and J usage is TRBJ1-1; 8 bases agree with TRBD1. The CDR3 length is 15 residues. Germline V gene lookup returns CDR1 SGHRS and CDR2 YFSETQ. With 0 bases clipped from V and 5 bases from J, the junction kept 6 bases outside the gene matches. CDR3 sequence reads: CASSLAGQGATEAFF. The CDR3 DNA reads TGCGCCAGCAGCTTGGCCGGGCAGGGGGCTACTGAAGCTTTCTTT.

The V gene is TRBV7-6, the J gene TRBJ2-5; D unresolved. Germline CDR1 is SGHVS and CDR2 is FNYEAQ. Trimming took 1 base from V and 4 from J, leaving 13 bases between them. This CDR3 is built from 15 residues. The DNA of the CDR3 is TGTGCCAGCAGCTTAGGACCTGGGTTCGGAGAGACCCAGTACTTC. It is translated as CASSLGPGFGETQYF.

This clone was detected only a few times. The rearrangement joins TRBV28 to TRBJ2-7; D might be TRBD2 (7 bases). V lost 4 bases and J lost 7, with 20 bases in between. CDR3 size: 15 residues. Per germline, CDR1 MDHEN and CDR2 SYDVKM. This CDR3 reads CASSSGGYPQGEQYF. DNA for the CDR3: TGTGCCAGCAGTTCCGGGGGGTACCCCCAGGGGGAGCAGTACTTC.

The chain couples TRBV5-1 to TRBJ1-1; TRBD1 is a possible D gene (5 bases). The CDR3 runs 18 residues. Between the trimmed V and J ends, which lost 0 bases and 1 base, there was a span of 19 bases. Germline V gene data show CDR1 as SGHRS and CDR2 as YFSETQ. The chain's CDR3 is CASSLANPLGGRNTEAFF. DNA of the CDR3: TGCGCCAGCAGCTTGGCCAACCCTCTGGGGGGACGGAACACTGAAGCTTTCTTT.

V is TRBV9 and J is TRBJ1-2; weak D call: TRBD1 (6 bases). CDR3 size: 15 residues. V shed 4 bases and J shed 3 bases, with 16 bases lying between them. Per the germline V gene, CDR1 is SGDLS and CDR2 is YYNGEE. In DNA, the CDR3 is TGTGCCAGCAGCCCTGTAGGGGGGTTGGACTATGGCTACACCTTC. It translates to CASSPVGGLDYGYTF.

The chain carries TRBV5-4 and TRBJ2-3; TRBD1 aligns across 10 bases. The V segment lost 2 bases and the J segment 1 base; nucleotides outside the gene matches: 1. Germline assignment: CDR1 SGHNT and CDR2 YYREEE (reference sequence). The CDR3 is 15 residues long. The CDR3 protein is CASSFGTGGTDTQYF. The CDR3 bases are TGTGCCAGCAGCTTCGGGACAGGGGGCACAGATACGCAGTATTTT.

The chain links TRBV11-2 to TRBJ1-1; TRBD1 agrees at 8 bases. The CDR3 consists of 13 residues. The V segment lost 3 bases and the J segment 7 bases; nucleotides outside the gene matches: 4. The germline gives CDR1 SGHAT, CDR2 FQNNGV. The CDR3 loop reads CASSFGTGDEAFF. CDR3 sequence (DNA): TGTGCCAGCAGCTTCGGGACAGGTGATGAAGCTTTCTTT. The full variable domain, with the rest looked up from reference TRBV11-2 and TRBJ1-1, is EAGVAQSPRYKIIEKRQSVAFWCNPISGHATLYWYQQILGQGPKLLIQFQNNGVVDDSQLPKDRFSAERLKGVDSTLKIQPAKLEDSAVYLCASSFGTGDEAFFGQGTRLTVV.

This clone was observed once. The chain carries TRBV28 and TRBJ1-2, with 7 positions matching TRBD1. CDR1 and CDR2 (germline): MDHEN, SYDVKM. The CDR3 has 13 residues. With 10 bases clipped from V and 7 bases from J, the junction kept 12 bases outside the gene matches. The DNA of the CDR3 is TGTGCCACCTTAGGGGGCTGGACGGGTGGCTACACCTTC. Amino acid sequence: CATLGGWTGGYTF.

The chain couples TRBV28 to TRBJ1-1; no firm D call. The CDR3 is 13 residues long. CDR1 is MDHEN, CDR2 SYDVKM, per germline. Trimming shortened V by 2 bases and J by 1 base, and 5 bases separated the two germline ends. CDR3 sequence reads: CASSLDKNTEAFF. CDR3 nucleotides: TGTGCCAGCAGTTTAGATAAGAACACTGAAGCTTTCTTT. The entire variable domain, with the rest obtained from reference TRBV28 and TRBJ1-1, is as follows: DVKVTQSSRYLVKRTGEKVFLECVQDMDHENMFWYRQDPGLGLRLIYFSYDVKMKEKGDIPEGYSVSREKKERFSLILESASTNQTSMYLCASSLDKNTEAFFGQGTRLTVV.

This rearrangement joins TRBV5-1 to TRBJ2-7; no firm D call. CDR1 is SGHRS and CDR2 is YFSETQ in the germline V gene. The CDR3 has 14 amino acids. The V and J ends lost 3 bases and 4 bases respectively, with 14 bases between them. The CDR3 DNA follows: TGCGCCAGCAGCTCTCCAACTCAGACTTACGAGCAGTACTTC. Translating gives CASSSPTQTYEQYF.

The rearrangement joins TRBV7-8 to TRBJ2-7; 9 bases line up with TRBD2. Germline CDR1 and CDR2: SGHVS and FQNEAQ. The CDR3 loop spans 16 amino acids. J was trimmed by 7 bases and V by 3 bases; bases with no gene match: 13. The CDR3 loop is CASSFAVAGGPGEQYF. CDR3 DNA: TGTGCCAGCAGCTTCGCCGTCGCGGGAGGGCCTGGGGAGCAGTACTTC.

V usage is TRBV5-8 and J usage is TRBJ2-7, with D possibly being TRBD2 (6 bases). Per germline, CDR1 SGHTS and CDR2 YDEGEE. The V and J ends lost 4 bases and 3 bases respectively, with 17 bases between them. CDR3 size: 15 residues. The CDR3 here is CASSISGLTFYEQYF. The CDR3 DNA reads TGTGCCAGCAGCATTTCGGGACTCACCTTCTACGAGCAGTACTTC.

CDR3 coding DNA: TGTGCCAGCAGTTACAGTGGCGGTGAAGCTTTCTTT. It translates to CASSYSGGEAFF. J is TRBJ1-1 and V is TRBV6-2 or TRBV6-3; D remains unclear. V lost 2 bases and J 7 bases, leaving 8 bases between the germline ends. CDR1 and CDR2 (germline): MNHEY, SVGEGT. This CDR3 has 12 amino acids.

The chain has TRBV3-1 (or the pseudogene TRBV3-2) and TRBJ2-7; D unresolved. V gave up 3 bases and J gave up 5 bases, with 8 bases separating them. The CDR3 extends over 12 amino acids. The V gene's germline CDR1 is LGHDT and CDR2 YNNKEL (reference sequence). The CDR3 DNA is TGTGCCAGCAGCCAGGGCCGCCACGAGCAGTACTTC. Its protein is CASSQGRHEQYF.

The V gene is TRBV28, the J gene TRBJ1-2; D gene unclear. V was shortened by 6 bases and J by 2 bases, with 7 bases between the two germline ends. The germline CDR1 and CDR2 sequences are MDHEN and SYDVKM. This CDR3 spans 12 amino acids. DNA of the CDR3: TGTGCCAGCAGCCTTACAAACTATGGCTACACCTTC. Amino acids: CASSLTNYGYTF.

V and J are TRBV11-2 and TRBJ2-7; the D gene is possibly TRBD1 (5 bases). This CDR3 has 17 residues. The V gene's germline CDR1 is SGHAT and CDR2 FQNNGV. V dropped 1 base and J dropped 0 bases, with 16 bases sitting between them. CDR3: CASSLGLDTYSSYEQYF. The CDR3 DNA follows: TGTGCCAGCAGCTTAGGACTGGACACATACAGCTCCTACGAGCAGTACTTC. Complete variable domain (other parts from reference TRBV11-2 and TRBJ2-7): EAGVAQSPRYKIIEKRQSVAFWCNPISGHATLYWYQQILGQGPKLLIQFQNNGVVDDSQLPKDRFSAERLKGVDSTLKIQPAKLEDSAVYLCASSLGLDTYSSYEQYFGPGTRLTVT.

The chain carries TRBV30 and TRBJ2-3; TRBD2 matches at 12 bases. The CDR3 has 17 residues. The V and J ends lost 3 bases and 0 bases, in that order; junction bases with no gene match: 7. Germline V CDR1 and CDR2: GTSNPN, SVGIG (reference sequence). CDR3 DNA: TGTGCCTGGAGAATAATCGGACTAGCGGGGAGCACAGATACGCAGTATTTT. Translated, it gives CAWRIIGLAGSTDTQYF.

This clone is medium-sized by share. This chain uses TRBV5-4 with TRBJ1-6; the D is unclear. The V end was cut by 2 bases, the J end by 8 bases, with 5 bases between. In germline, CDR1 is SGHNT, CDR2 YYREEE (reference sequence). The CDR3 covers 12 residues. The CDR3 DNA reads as TGTGCCAGCAGCTTTCCTTATTCACCCCTCCACTTT. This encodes CASSFPYSPLHF.